This is a list of T cell receptor beta chains from one sample in a study of PD-1 blockade in classical Hodgkin lymphoma. Repertoires were generated with immunoSEQ multiplex PCR, while TCRdb's copy carries only in-frame clones and drops some. The sample has more than 30,000 clones, around 88% seen once. The sequencing used peripheral blood mononuclear cells (PBMCs), collected before the second cycle of nivolumab. These receptors all stem from a human donor with classical Hodgkin lymphoma. Each CDR3 is given with its conserved first and last residue. A D gene is named only where the DNA matches it firmly. Clone sizes are given selectively: once, few, many, or a class where the clone is expanded.

j_gene: TRBJ1-5
v_gene: TRBV28
d_gene: NA
abundance: few
CDR3nt: TGTGCCAGCAGTTCCCTGACTCCGGAGGGTGGTCAGCCCCAGCATTTT
CDR3aa: CASSSLTPEGGQPQHF

j_gene: TRBJ1-2
v_gene: TRBV6-5
d_gene: TRBD1
abundance: NA
CDR3nt: TGTGCCAGCAGCAGAAGGGACAGGATTTATGGCTACACCTTC
CDR3aa: CASSRRDRIYGYTF

j_gene: TRBJ2-1
v_gene: TRBV20-1
d_gene: NA
abundance: NA
CDR3nt: TGCAGTGCGAGTTGGGGGAATGAGCAGTTCTTC
CDR3aa: CSASWGNEQFF

j_gene: TRBJ2-7
v_gene: TRBV30
d_gene: NA
abundance: NA
CDR3nt: TGTGCCTGGACCCTGGGAGCCGGGATATACGAGCAGTACTTC
CDR3aa: CAWTLGAGIYEQYF

j_gene: TRBJ2-7
v_gene: TRBV6-5
d_gene: NA
abundance: NA
CDR3nt: TGTGCCAGCCTGTCCCCTGGGAGTCCGGTCGAGCAGTACTTC
CDR3aa: CASLSPGSPVEQYF

j_gene: TRBJ2-5
v_gene: TRBV7-9
d_gene: TRBD2
abundance: NA
CDR3nt: TGTGCCAGCAGCTTATTTCCGGCGGGAGGTGAGACCCAGTACTTC
CDR3aa: CASSLFPAGGETQYF

j_gene: TRBJ2-7
v_gene: TRBV28
d_gene: NA
abundance: NA
CDR3nt: TGTGCCACCGGACAGTTAGTCTACGAGCAGTACTTC
CDR3aa: CATGQLVYEQYF

j_gene: TRBJ1-4
v_gene: TRBV6-5
d_gene: NA
abundance: NA
CDR3nt: TGTGCCAGCAGTTACGGAGGGGGAAGGGAAAAACTGTTTTTT
CDR3aa: CASSYGGGREKLFF

j_gene: TRBJ1-1
v_gene: TRBV7-8
d_gene: NA
abundance: NA
CDR3nt: TGTGCCAGCAGCCCCTGGGTGAACACTGAAGCTTTCTTT
CDR3aa: CASSPWVNTEAFF

j_gene: TRBJ2-7
v_gene: TRBV5-1
d_gene: NA
abundance: NA
CDR3nt: TGCGCCAGCAGCTCTGGGGGGCGCCGGGACGAGCAGTACTTC
CDR3aa: CASSSGGRRDEQYF